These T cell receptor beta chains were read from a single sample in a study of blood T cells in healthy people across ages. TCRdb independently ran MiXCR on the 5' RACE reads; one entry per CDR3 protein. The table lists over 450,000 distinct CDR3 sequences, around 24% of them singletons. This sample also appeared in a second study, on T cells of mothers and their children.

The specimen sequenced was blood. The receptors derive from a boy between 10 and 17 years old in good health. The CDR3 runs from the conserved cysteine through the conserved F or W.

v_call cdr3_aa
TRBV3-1 CASSFRTGRVSYEQYF
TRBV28 CASSSIDRAPYNSPLHF
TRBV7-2 CASSLDRSGVYEQYF
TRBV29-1 CSVAGLVAYEQYF
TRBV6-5 CASSYTSGTWVSKNIQYF
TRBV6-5 CASSYRAGKVHEQFF
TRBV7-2 CASSLYPGGTNEKLFF
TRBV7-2 CASSFVSGSSYNEQFF
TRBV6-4 CASSPGTSGGLNEQFF
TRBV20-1 CSASGTGGMNTEAFF
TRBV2 CASLGVGELNTGELFF
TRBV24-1 CATSDLEQQETQYF
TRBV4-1 CASSHRGRDQETQYF
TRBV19 CASSIHGGSRTQYF
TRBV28 CASRDRGPYEQYF
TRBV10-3 CAISESDGQGDGYTF
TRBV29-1 CSVGPAGNTDTQYF
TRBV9 CASRNTGLNSPLHF
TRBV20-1 CTVTGGNNSPLHF
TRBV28 CASRASTGSSNYGYTF
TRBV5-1 CASSSRDSGANVLAF
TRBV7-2 CASSLMSRGETQYF
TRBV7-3 CASSARRVETQYF
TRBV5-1 CASNPDRASSYEQYF
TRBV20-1 CSARAPTGGSTEAFF
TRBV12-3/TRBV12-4 CASGAPGELFF
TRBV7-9 CASSIGTGASYEQYF
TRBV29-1 CSVEAREDRASSYEQYF
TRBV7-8 CASSLQPVSTDTQYF
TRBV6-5 CASSYSGKSYNEQFF
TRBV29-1 CSVEGGEPLVYTF
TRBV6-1 CASSGTGGRTEAFF
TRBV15 CATSRELRQNGSPLHF
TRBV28 CASSFWLAGGPEEDTQYF
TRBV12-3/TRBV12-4 CASSLGGGRLHHEQFF
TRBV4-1 CASSQGVQAKNIQYF
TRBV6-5 CASSSAGVITYEQYF
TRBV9 CASSVVTSPKNIQYF
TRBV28 CASSLFFRPSNLRYSYNSPLHF
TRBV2 CASTGTGGTDTQYF
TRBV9 CASSVGGGYTDTQYF
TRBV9 CASSAVNYGYTF
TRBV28 CASSPPQGLADTQYF
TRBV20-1 CSTSNRGMNTEAFF
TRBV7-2 CASSLGGQLNTEAFF
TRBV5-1 CASSLVKASGSNEQFF